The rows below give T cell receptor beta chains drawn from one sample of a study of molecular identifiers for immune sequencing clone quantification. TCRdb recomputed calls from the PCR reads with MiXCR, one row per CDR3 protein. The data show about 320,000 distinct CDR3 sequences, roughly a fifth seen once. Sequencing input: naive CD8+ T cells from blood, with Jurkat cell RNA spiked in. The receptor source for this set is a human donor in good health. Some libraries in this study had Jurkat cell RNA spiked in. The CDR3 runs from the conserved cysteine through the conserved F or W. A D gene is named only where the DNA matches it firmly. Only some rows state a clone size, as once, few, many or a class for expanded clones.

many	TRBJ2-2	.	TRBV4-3	CASSLDSPQGTGELFF	TGCGCCAGCAGCCTAGACTCTCCACAGGGTACCGGGGAGCTGTTTTTT
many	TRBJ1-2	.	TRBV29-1	CSVFLEGHYGYTF	TGCAGCGTTTTTCTCGAAGGGCACTATGGCTACACCTTC
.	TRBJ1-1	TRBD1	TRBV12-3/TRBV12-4	CASGPDRANTEAFF	TGTGCCAGCGGTCCGGACAGGGCGAACACTGAAGCTTTCTTT
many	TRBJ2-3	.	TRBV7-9	CASSTTGTTDTQYF	TGTGCCAGCAGCACGACAGGAACCACAGATACGCAGTATTTT
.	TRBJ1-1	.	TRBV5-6	CASSQYSEGPPWNTEAFF	TGTGCCAGCAGCCAGTACTCAGAGGGGCCCCCCTGGAACACTGAAGCTTTCTTT
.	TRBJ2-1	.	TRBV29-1	CSVGISGVHEQFF	TGCAGCGTTGGGATTTCAGGGGTCCATGAGCAGTTCTTC
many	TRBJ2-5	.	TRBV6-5	CASSYSDGQTQYF	TGTGCCAGCAGTTACTCGGACGGTCAGACCCAGTACTTC
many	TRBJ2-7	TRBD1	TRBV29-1	CSGTGTGDHEQYF	TGCAGCGGTACCGGGACAGGTGACCACGAGCAGTACTTC
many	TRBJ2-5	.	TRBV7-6	CASSSWDQAETQYF	TGTGCCAGCAGTTCCTGGGACCAGGCGGAGACCCAGTACTTC
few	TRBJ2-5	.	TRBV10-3	CAINGGNPGETQYF	TGTGCCATCAATGGCGGGAACCCCGGAGAGACCCAGTACTTC
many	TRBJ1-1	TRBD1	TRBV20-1	CSARIKQGTNTEAFF	TGCAGTGCTAGAATCAAACAGGGGACGAACACTGAAGCTTTCTTT
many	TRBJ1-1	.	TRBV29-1	CSVEARGYMNTEAFF	TGCAGCGTTGAAGCCAGGGGCTATATGAACACTGAAGCTTTCTTT
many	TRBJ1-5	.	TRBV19	CASSRGTRASSLNQPQHF	TGTGCCAGTAGTAGAGGGACGCGAGCGAGTTCCCTCAATCAGCCCCAGCATTTT
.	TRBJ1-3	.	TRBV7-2	CASSLSGAENTIYF	TGTGCCAGCAGCTTATCCGGGGCAGAAAACACCATATATTTT
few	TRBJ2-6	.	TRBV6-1	CASSEFVGSGANVLTF	TGTGCCAGCAGTGAATTTGTGGGCTCTGGGGCCAACGTCCTGACTTTC
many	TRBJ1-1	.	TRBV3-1	CASSQDWGMAEAFF	TGTGCCAGCAGCCAAGATTGGGGGATGGCTGAAGCTTTCTTT
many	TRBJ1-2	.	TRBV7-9	CASSSGPIQTYGYTF	TGTGCCAGCAGCTCCGGACCCATCCAGACTTATGGCTACACCTTC
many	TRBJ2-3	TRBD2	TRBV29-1	CSVDIRGRGTDTQYF	TGCAGCGTTGATATCCGCGGGAGAGGTACAGATACGCAGTATTTT
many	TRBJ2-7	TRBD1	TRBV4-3	CASSHRTGGTYEQYF	TGCGCCAGCAGCCACAGGACAGGGGGGACCTACGAGCAGTACTTC
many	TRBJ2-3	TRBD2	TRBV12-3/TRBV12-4	CASSLVLAGDPDTQYF	TGTGCCAGCAGTTTAGTGCTAGCGGGAGATCCAGATACGCAGTATTTT
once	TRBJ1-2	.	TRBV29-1	CNVLVGQGDGYTF	TGCAACGTTCTGGTGGGGCAGGGTGATGGCTACACCTTC
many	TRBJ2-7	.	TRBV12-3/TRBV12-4	CASSSPSSEQYF	TGTGCCAGCAGTAGTCCCAGCTCCGAGCAGTACTTC
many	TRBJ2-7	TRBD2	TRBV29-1	CSVEGGTSGWGYEQYF	TGCAGCGTTGAAGGGGGGACTAGCGGCTGGGGGTACGAGCAGTACTTC
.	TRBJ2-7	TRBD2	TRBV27	CASSLSSGLAIYEQYF	TGTGCCAGCAGTTTATCGTCCGGACTAGCGATTTACGAGCAGTACTTC
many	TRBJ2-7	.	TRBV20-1	CSARDLALASYEQYF	TGCAGTGCTAGAGATCTGGCGCTAGCGTCCTACGAGCAGTACTTC
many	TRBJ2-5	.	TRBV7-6	CASSLDIRRGETQYF	TGTGCCAGCAGCTTAGACATTAGGAGGGGTGAGACCCAGTACTTC
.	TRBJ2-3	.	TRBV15	CATSREQRIGDTQYF	TGTGCCACCAGCAGAGAACAGAGGATCGGCGATACGCAGTATTTT
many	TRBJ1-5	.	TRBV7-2	CASSLATQGYSNQPQHF	TGTGCCAGCAGCTTAGCCACACAGGGTTATAGCAATCAGCCCCAGCATTTT
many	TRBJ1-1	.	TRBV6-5	CASSPFRMGGNTEAFF	TGTGCCAGCAGTCCTTTCCGGATGGGGGGTAACACTGAAGCTTTCTTT
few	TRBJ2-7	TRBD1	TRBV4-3	CTSSQGQGAYEQYF	TGCACCAGCAGCCAAGGACAGGGGGCATACGAGCAGTACTTC
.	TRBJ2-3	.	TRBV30	CAWTDGGTDTQYF	TGTGCCTGGACCGATGGAGGGACAGATACGCAGTATTTT
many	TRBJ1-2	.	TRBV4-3	CASSQEGRGEKAYGYTF	TGCGCCAGCAGCCAAGAGGGTCGGGGGGAGAAGGCTTATGGCTACACCTTC
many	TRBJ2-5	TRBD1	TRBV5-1	CASSSLDRGDETQYF	TGCGCCAGCAGCTCCCTAGACAGGGGAGATGAGACCCAGTACTTC
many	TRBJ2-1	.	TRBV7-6	CASSPLEQYNEQFF	TGTGCCAGCAGCCCCCTCGAGCAGTACAATGAGCAGTTCTTC
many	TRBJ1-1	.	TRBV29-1	CSVEEQWAEAFF	TGCAGCGTTGAGGAGCAGTGGGCTGAAGCTTTCTTT
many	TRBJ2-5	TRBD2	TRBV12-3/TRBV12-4	CASSSAGEETQYF	TGTGCCAGCAGTTCCGCGGGGGAAGAGACCCAGTACTTC
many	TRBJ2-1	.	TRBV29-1	CSVERLGGNEQFF	TGCAGCGTTGAACGTCTAGGGGGGAATGAGCAGTTCTTC
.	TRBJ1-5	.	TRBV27	CASSLSSWGNSNQPQHF	TGTGCCAGCAGTTTATCCAGTTGGGGGAATAGCAATCAGCCCCAGCATTTT
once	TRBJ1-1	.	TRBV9	CASSVGDTEAFF	TGTGCCAGCAGCGTAGGAGACACTGAAGCTTTCTTT
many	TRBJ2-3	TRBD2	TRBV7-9	CASSQGPAGGLTDTQYF	TGTGCCAGCAGCCAAGGTCCGGCGGGAGGTTTGACAGATACGCAGTATTTT
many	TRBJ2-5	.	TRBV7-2	CASSRIWEQETQYF	TGTGCCAGCAGTCGAATCTGGGAACAAGAGACCCAGTACTTC
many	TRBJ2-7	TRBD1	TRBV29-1	CSVELRRGQGTYEQYF	TGCAGCGTTGAACTAAGACGCGGACAGGGGACTTACGAGCAGTACTTC
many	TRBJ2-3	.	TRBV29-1	CSPRTLGDTQYF	TGCAGCCCTAGGACCCTTGGGGATACGCAGTATTTT
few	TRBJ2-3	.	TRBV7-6	CASERWGPQDTQYF	TGTGCCAGCGAAAGGTGGGGGCCACAAGATACGCAGTATTTT
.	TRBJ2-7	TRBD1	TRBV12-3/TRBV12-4	CASSPTGLSEQYF	TGTGCCAGCAGTCCGACAGGGTTAAGCGAGCAGTACTTC
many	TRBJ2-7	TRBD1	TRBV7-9	CASSSGTGRSEQYF	TGTGCCAGCAGCTCCGGGACAGGGAGAAGTGAGCAGTACTTC